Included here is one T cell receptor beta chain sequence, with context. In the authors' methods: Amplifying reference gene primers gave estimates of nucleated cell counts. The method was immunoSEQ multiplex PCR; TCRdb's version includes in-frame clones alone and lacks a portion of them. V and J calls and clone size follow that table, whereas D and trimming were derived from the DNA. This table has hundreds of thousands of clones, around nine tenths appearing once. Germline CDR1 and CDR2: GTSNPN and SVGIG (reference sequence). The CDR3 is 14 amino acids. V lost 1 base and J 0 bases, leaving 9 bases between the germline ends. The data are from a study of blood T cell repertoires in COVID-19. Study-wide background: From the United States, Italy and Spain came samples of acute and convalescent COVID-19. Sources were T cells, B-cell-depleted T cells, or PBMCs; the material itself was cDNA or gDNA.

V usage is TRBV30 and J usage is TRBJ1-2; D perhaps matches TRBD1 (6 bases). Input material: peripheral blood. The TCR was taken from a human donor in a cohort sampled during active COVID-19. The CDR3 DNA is TGTGCCTGGAGTGGGGACATCTCTAACTATGGCTACACCTTC. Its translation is CAWSGDISNYGYTF. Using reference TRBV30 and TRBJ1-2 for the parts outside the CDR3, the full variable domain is SQTIHQWPATLVQPVGSPLSLECTVEGTSNPNLYWYRQAAGRGLQLLFYSVGIGQISSEVPQNLSASRPQDRQFILSSKKLLLSDSGFYLCAWSGDISNYGYTFGSGTRLTVV.